This TCR beta chain was identified in a study of blood T cell repertoires in COVID-19. Enrolled through a virtual design, the participants were between roughly 18 and 100 years of age and came from around 25 US areas. Generated by immunoSEQ multiplex PCR, the TCRdb table keeps only in-frame clones and is missing some. This table has roughly 210,000 clones, around 87% appearing once. Germline lookup yields CDR1 SGHTA and CDR2 FQGNSA. The CDR3 is made up of 13 amino acids. Between the trimmed V and J ends, which lost 1 base and 1 base, there was a span of 5 bases. In its sample, this clone was seen once.

This sequence joins TRBV7-2 and TRBJ2-7; D unresolved. Sequences were obtained from PBMCs or T cells enriched from blood (not recorded which). The origin of this receptor is a man aged 30 to 45 in a cohort exposed to, infected with or recovered from COVID-19 (not recorded which). The CDR3 region has the DNA TGTGCCAGCAGCTTAGGCCGGTCCTACGAGCAGTACTTC. Amino acids: CASSLGRSYEQYF.